This T cell receptor beta chain came from a study of PD-1 blockade in classical Hodgkin lymphoma. CDR3 length: 13 residues. Germline V gene data show CDR1 as SGHAT and CDR2 as FQNNGV. Trimming cost V 1 base and J 0 bases, with 1 base left between them. The repertoire was sequenced with immunoSEQ multiplex PCR; TCRdb's copy has only in-frame clones and lacks some. The profile covers about 53,000 clones, with over 70% appearing a single time and under 20% taken by the ten largest. This clone has just a few counts. Relapse was seen in all patients after autologous stem cell transplantation, and brentuximab vedotin exposure was variable.

The clonotype was recovered from a human donor with classical Hodgkin lymphoma. The chain uses TRBV11-2 and TRBJ1-5, with no clear D. The sequenced sample was peripheral blood mononuclear cells (PBMCs), obtained at baseline. CDR3 sequence: CASSLVSNQPQHF. CDR3 sequence (DNA): TGTGCCAGCAGCTTAGTTAGCAATCAGCCCCAGCATTTT.